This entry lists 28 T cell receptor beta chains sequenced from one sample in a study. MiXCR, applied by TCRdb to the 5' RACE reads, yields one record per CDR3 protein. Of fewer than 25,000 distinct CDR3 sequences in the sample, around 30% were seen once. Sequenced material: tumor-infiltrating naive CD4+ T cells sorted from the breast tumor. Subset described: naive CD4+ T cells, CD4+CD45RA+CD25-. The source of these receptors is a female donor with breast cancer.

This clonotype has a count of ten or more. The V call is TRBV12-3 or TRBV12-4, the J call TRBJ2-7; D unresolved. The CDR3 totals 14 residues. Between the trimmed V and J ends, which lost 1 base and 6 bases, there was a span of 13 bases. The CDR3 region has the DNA TGTGCCAGCAGTTTAGGGGTGGATACGGGCGAGCAGTACTTC. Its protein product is CASSLGVDTGEQYF.

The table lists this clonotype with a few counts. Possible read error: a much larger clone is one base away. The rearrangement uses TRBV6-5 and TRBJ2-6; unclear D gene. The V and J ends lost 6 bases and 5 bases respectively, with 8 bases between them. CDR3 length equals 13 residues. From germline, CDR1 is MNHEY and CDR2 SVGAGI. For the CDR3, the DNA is TGTGCCAGCAGAACGGTGAGGGCCAACGTCCTGACTTTC. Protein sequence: CASRTVRANVLTF.

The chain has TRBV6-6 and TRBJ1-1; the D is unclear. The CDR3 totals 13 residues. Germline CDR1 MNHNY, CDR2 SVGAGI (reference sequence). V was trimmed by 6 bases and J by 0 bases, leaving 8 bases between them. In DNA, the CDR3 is TGTGCCAGCAGAGGCCTTTTGAACACTGAAGCTTTCTTT. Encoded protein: CASRGLLNTEAFF.

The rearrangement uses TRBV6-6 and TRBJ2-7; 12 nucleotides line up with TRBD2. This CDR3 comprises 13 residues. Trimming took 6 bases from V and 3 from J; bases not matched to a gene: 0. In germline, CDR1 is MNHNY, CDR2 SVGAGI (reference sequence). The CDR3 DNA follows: TGTGCCAGCAGGACTAGCGGGAGCTACGAGCAGTACTTC. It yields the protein CASRTSGSYEQYF.

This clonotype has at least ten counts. The CDR3 loop reads CASSSGSSYNEQFF. The CDR3 coding sequence is TGCGCCAGCAGCTCCGGGAGCTCCTACAATGAGCAGTTCTTC. V usage is TRBV5-1 and J usage is TRBJ2-1; TRBD2 is a possible D gene (6 bases). The CDR3 has 14 amino acids. The V and J ends lost 3 bases and 0 bases respectively, with 7 bases between them. Germline lookup yields CDR1 SGHRS and CDR2 YFSETQ.

In nucleotides, the CDR3 is TGCAGTGCTAGTATGGACAGGGGAAGGGACACTGAAGCTTTCTTT. Translation: CSASMDRGRDTEAFF. The chain recombines TRBV20-1 with TRBJ1-1; 9 bases match TRBD1. Germline trimming cut 3 bases from V and 3 bases from J; bases unmatched to any gene: 8. The CDR3 length is 15 residues. In germline, CDR1 is DFQATT, CDR2 SNEGSKA (reference sequence).

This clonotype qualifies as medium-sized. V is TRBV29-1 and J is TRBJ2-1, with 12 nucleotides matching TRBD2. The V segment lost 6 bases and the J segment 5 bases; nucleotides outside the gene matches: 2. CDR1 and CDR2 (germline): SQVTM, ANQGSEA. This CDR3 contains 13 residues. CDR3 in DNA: TGCAGCGTAAGACTAGCGGGAGACAATGAGCAGTTCTTC. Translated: CSVRLAGDNEQFF.

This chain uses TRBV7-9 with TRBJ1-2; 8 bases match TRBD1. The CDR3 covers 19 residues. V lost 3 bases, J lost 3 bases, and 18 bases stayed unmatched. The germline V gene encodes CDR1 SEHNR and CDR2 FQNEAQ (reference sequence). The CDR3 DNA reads TGTGCCAGCAGCTTTGTCGTACGGGACAGGCTTTCAGTGGACTATGGCTACACCTTC. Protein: CASSFVVRDRLSVDYGYTF.

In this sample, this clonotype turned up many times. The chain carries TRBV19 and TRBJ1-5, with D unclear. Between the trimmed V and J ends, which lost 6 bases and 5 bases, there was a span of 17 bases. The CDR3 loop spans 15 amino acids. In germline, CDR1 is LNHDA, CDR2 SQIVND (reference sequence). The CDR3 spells CASSRWIGIDQPQHF. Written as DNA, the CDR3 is TGTGCCAGTAGCCGGTGGATTGGAATCGATCAGCCCCAGCATTTT.

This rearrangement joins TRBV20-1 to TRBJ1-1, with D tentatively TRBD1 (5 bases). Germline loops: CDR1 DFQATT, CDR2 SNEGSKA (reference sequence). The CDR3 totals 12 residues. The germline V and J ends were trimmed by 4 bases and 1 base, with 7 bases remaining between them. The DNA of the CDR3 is TGCAGTGCTACCAGGGCGAACACTGAAGCTTTCTTT. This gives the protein CSATRANTEAFF.

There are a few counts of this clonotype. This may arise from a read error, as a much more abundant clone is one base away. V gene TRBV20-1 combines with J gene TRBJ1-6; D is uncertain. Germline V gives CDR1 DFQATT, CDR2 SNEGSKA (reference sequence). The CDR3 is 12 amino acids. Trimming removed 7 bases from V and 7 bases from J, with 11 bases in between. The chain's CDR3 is CSEREGNSPLHF. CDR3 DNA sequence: TGCAGTGAACGGGAAGGAAATTCACCCCTCCACTTT.

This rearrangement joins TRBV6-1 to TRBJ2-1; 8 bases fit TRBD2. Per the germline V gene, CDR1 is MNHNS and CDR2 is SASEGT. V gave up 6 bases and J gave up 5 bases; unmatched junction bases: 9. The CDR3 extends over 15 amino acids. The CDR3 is CASRVAGRGNNEQFF. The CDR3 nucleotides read TGTGCCAGCAGAGTAGCGGGGAGGGGAAACAATGAGCAGTTCTTC.

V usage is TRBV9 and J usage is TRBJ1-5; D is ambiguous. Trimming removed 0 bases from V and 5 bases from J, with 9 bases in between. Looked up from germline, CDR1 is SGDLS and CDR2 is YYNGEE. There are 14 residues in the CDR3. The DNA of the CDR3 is TGTGCCAGCAGCGTAGGTTCGGGCGATCAGCCCCAGCATTTT. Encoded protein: CASSVGSGDQPQHF.

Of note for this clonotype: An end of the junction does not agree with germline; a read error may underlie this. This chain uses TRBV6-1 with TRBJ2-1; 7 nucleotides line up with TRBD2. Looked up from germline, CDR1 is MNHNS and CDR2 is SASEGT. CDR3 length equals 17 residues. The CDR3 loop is CAGSGRLATSSYNEQFF. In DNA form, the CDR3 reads TGTGCCGGCAGTGGGAGACTAGCCACAAGCTCCTACAATGAGCAGTTCTTC.

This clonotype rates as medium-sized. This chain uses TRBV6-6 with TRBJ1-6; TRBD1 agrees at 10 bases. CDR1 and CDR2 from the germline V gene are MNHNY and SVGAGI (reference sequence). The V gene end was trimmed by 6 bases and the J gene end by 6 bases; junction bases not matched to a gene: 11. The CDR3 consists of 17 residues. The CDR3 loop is CASSNKPGQGPNSPLHF. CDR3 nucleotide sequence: TGTGCCAGCAGCAACAAGCCGGGACAGGGGCCTAATTCACCCCTCCACTTT.

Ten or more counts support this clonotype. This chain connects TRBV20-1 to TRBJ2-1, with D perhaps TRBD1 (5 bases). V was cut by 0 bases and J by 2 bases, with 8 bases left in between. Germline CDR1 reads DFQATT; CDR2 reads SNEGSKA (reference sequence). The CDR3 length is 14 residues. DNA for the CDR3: TGCAGTGCTAGAGATAAGACAGCCTACAATGAGCAGTTCTTC. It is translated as CSARDKTAYNEQFF.

The CDR3 loop reads CASSSDSSGNEQYF. The CDR3 region has the DNA TGTGCCAGCAGTTCTGACTCCTCCGGCAACGAGCAGTACTTC. The chain carries TRBV7-3 and TRBJ2-7; no firm D call. CDR3 length equals 14 residues. Germline loops: CDR1 SGHTA, CDR2 FQGTGA. V shed 6 bases and J shed 5 bases, with 17 bases lying between them.

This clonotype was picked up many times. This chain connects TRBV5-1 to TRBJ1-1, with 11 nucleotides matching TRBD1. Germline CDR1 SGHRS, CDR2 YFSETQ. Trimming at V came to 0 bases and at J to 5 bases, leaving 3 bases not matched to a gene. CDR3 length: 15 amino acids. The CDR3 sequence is CASSLVDRGRTEAFF. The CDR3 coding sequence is TGCGCCAGCAGCTTGGTGGACAGGGGGCGTACTGAAGCTTTCTTT.

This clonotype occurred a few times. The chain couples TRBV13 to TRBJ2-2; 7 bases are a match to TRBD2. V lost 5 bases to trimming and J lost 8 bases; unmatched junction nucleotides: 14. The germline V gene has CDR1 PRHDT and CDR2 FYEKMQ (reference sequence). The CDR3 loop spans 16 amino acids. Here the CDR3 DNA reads TGTGCCAGCAGCCCAGCGGGACGGACTGCAGCAGGGGAGCTGTTTTTT. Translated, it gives CASSPAGRTAAGELFF.

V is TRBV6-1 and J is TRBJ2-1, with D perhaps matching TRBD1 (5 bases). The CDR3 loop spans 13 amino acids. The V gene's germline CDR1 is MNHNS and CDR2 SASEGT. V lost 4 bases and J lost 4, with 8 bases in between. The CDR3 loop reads CASSAQGYNEQFF. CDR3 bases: TGTGCCAGCAGTGCCCAGGGATACAATGAGCAGTTCTTC.

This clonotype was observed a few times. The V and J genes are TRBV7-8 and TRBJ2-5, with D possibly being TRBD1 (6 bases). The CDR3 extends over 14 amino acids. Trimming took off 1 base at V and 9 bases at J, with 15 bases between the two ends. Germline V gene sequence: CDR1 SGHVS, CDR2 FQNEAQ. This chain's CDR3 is CASSLDRQAKAQYF. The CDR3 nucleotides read TGTGCCAGCAGCTTAGACCGACAGGCCAAGGCCCAGTACTTC.

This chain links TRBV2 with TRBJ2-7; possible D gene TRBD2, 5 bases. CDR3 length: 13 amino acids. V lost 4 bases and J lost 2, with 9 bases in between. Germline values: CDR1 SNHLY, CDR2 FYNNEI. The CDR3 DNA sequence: TGTGCCAGCAGTGTCGGGGTCGCCTACGAGCAGTACTTC. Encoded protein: CASSVGVAYEQYF.

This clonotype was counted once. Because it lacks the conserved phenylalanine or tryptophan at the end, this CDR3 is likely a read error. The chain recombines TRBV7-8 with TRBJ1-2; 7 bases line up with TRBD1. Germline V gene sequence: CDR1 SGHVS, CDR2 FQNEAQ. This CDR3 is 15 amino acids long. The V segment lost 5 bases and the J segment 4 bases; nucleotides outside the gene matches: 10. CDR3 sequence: CASSLGTAVSYGYTS. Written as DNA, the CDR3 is TGTGCCAGCAGCCTCGGGACAGCGGTTTCCTATGGCTACACCTCC.

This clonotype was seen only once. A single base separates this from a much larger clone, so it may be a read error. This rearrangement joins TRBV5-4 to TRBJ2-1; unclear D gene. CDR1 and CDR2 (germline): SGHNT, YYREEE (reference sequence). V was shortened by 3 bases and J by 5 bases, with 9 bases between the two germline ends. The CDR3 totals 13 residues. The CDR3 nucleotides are TGTGCCAGCAGCTGCCTGAAGAACAATGAGCAGTTCTTC. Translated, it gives CASSCLKNNEQFF.

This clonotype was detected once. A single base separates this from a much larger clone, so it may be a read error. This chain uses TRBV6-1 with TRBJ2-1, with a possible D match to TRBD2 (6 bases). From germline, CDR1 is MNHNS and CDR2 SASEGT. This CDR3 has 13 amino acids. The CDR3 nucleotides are TGTGCCAGCAGGGGGGGATCTTACAATGAGCGGTTCTTC. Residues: CASRGGSYNERFF.

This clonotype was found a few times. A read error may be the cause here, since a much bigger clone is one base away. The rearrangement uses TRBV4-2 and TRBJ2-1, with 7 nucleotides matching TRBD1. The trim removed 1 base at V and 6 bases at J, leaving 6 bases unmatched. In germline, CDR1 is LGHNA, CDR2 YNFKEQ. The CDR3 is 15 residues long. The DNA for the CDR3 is TGTGCCAGCAGCCAAGGAGGGGGCTTTGGCAATGAGCAGTTCTTC. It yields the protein CASSQGGGFGNEQFF.

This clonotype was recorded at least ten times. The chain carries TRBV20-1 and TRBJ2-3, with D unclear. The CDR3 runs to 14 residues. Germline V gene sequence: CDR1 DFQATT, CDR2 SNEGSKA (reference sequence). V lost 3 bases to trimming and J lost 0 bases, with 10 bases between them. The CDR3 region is CSASLGYSTDTQYF. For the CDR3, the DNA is TGCAGTGCTAGTTTGGGGTACAGCACAGATACGCAGTATTTT.

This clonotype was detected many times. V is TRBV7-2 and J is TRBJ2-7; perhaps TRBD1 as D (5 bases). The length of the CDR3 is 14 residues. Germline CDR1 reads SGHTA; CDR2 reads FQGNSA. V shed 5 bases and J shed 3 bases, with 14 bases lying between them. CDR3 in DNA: TGTGCCAGCAGCCGACTGGGGCGGTACTACGAGCAGTACTTC. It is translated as CASSRLGRYYEQYF.